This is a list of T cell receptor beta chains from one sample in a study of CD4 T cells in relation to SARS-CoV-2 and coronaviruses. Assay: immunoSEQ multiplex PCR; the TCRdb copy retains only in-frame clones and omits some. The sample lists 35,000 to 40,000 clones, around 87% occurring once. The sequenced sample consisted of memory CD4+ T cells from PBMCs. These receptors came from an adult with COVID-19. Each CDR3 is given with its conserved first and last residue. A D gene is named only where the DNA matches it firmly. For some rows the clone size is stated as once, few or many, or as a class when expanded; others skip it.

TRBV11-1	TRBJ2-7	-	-	TGTGCCAGCAGCCAAGGTATGGGGGCCTACGAGCAGTACTTC	CASSQGMGAYEQYF
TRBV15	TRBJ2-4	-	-	TGTGCCACCAGTTCGGGGTCGGGGACGGACATTCAGTACTTC	CATSSGSGTDIQYF
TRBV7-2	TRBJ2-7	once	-	TGTGCCAGCAGATCCCGGGACGGCCCCTACGAGCAGTACTTC	CASRSRDGPYEQYF
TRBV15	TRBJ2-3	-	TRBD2	TGTGCCACCAGCAGGCCACTAGCGCAGAGCACAGATACGCAGTATTTT	CATSRPLAQSTDTQYF
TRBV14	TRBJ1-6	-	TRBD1	TGTGCCAGCAGCCAAGCGACAGGGGTTTCACCCCTCCACTTT	CASSQATGVSPLHF
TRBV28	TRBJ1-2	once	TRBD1	TGTGCCAGCCACTCCCGGGACAGGGCCTTAGGGAATGGCTACACCTTC	CASHSRDRALGNGYTF
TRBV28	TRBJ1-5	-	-	TGTGCCAGCAGGGCCACACAGTTCAATCAGCCCCAGCATTTT	CASRATQFNQPQHF
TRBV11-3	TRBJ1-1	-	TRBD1	TGTGCCAGCAGCTCGCGGACAGGGTCAGCTTTCTTT	CASSSRTGSAFF
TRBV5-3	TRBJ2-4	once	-	TGTGCCAGAAGCTTGGACCGACCGGGACCTCGGGAAAACATTCAGTACTTC	CARSLDRPGPRENIQYF
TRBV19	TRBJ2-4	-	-	TGTGCCAGTGGGCTTGTTCCAGGCGCAAACATTCAGTACTTC	CASGLVPGANIQYF
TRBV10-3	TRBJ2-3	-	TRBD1	TGTGCCATCACCGGGACAGGGGGCTTAGATACGCAGTATTTT	CAITGTGGLDTQYF
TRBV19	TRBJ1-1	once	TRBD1	TGTGCCAGTAGTATTGTCCCCTGGGACAGGGGCACTTTAAACACTGAAGCTTTCTTT	CASSIVPWDRGTLNTEAFF
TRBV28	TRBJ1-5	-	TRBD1	TGTGCCAGCAGTTCTATTGGGCGAACAGGGGGCGGGAGCAATCAGCCCCAGCATTTT	CASSSIGRTGGGSNQPQHF
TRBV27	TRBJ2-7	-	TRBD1	TGTGCCAGCAGTTTAAGGGGGACAGGTGTTGCCCTCAGCTCCTACGAGCAGTACTTC	CASSLRGTGVALSSYEQYF
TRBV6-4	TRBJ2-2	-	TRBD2	TGTGCCAGCAGCTCTAGCGGGGCCGGGGAGCTGTTTTTT	CASSSSGAGELFF
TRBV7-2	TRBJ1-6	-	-	TGTGCCAGCAGCCAGGAGACCCAAAATTCACCCCTCCACTTT	CASSQETQNSPLHF
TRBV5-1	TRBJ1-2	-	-	TGCGCCAGCAGCTCCTCGGGGGCGGACTATGGCTACACCTTC	CASSSSGADYGYTF
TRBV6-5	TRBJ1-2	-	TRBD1	TGTGCCAGCAGCTGGCGGGACAGGGACTATGGCTACACCTTC	CASSWRDRDYGYTF
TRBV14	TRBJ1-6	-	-	TGTGCCAGCAGCCAAGTCGTCGGACACAATTCACCCCTCCACTTT	CASSQVVGHNSPLHF
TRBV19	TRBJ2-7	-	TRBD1	TGTGCCAGTAGTATCGGGACAGGAGCCTACGAGCAGTACTTC	CASSIGTGAYEQYF
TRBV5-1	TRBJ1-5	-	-	TGCGCCAGCAGCCAGGCCCCGGAGCAGGGTCAGCCCCAGCATTTT	CASSQAPEQGQPQHF
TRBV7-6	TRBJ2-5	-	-	TGTGCCAGCACCCTGGCGGGGAGGGAGACCCAGTACTTC	CASTLAGRETQYF
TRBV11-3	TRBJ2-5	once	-	TGTGCCAGCAGCTTAGAGGTAGAGGGGCCGGAGACCCAGTACTTC	CASSLEVEGPETQYF
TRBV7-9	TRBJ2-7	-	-	TGTGCCAGCAGCTCTCTTGCAGGGTTGAACGAGCAGTACTTC	CASSSLAGLNEQYF
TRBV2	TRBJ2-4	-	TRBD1	TGTGCCAGCAGTACAGGGGCCGGGGCCGTAGCCAAAAACATTCAGTACTTC	CASSTGAGAVAKNIQYF
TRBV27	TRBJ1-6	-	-	TGTGCCAGCAGTTTATCTAGGAGCTCCTATAATTCACCCCTCCACTTT	CASSLSRSSYNSPLHF
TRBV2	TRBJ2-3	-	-	TGTGCCAGCCAATCTTCAGGGACGGATACGCAGTATTTT	CASQSSGTDTQYF
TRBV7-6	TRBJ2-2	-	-	TGTGCCAGCAGCTCCAACCCTGGGGCGAACACCGGGGAGCTGTTTTTT	CASSSNPGANTGELFF
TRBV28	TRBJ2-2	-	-	TGTGCCAGCAGTTTTCAGAACACCGGGGAGCTGTTTTTT	CASSFQNTGELFF
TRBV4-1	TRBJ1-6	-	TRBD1	TGCGCCAGCAGCCAAGAGGCAGGGGGCGTAAGGTCACCCCTCCACTTT	CASSQEAGGVRSPLHF
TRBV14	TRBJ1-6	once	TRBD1	TGTGCCAGCAGCCTCGGACAGGGAATACAGTCACCCCTCCACTTT	CASSLGQGIQSPLHF
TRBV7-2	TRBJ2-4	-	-	TGTGCCAGCAGCTTAGCGCCCGTGGGGGGCAGAAACATTCAGTACTTC	CASSLAPVGGRNIQYF
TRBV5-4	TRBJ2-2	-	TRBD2	TGTGCCAGCAGCTCCGGGGGGGCCGCCGGGGAGCTGTTTTTT	CASSSGGAAGELFF
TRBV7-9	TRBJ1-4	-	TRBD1	TGTGCCAGCAGCTTCCGCGTGACAGGGGGTAGTGAAAAACTGTTTTTT	CASSFRVTGGSEKLFF
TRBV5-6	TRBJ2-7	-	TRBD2	TGTGCCAGCAGCCCGACTCCTGCGGGGGGGCTCTACGAGCAGTACTTC	CASSPTPAGGLYEQYF
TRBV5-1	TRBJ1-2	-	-	TGCGCCAGCAGTCCGGCCCAACTAGGGGGCTACACCTTC	CASSPAQLGGYTF
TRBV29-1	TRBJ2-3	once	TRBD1	TGCAGCGTTGGGGCAGGGGGCTCAGATACGCAGTATTTT	CSVGAGGSDTQYF
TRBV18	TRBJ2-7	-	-	TGTGCCAGCTCACCACCGATCCCGGGGTACGAGCAGTACTTC	CASSPPIPGYEQYF
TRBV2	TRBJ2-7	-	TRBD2	TGTGCCAGCAGAGCCGGACTAGCGGGGGGAGGTGAGCAGTACTTC	CASRAGLAGGGEQYF
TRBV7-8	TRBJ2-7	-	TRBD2	TGTGCCAGCAGCTTAGCGCGCCCCTCTAGCGGGGGAACCGAGCAGTACTTC	CASSLARPSSGGTEQYF
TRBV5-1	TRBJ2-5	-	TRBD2	TGCGCCAGCAGCTTGGGACCTAGCGGGGGGGGTGAGACCCAGTACTTC	CASSLGPSGGGETQYF
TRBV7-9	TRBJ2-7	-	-	TGTGCCAGCAGCCCGAGGGTTGTCAAGCCGTACGAGCAGTACTTC	CASSPRVVKPYEQYF
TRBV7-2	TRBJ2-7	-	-	TGTGCCAGCAGCTTGGCACAATACGAGCAGTACTTC	CASSLAQYEQYF
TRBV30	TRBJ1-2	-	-	TGTGCCTGGACCCTCCCTCGGGCGTCTAACTATGGCTACACCTTC	CAWTLPRASNYGYTF
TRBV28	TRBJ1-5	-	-	TGTGCCAGCAGTTTAGGACATAGCAATCAGCCCCAGCATTTT	CASSLGHSNQPQHF
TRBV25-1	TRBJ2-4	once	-	TGTGCCAGCAGTGAAAAAAACATTCAGTACTTC	CASSEKNIQYF
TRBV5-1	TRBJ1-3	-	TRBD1	TGCGCCAGCAGCGCGGGACAGGCGAGCTCTGGAAACACCATATATTTT	CASSAGQASSGNTIYF
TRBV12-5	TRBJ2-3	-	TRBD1	TGTGCTAGCTGCCGGGACAGGGTCACAGATACGCAGTATTTT	CASCRDRVTDTQYF